These 2 T cell receptor beta chains were sequenced from one sample in a study (dated by TCRdb to about 2016). Library preparation was by RT-PCR. For sequencing, an Illumina MiSeq was employed. TCRdb passed the public sequencing reads through fastp at Q25 and MiXCR, retaining productive beta sequences. When rows share a CDR3 protein, they turn into one entry using the most common DNA and genes. A total of about 680,000 distinct CDR3 sequences appear in this sample, 14% of them only once. The ten largest account for just over 3.5% of the sample. Sequences were obtained from memory CD4+ T cells from blood. Receptors originate from a female donor in good health, serving as a healthy control.

J is TRBJ2-1 and V is TRBV7-9, with 8 bases aligning to TRBD2. Germline V gene lookup returns CDR1 SEHNR and CDR2 FQNEAQ (reference sequence). The trim removed 5 bases at V and 0 bases at J, leaving 9 bases unmatched. The CDR3 runs 17 residues. The CDR3 coding sequence is TGTGCCAGCAGCCAAAGACGGGGGGGAGGCTCCTACAATGAGCAGTTCTTC. Protein product: CASSQRRGGGSYNEQFF.

CDR3 nucleotides: TGTGCCAGCAGATGGACAGGGGTTCACGAGCAGTACTTC. This gives the protein CASRWTGVHEQYF. The chain couples TRBV6-2 or TRBV6-3 to TRBJ2-7; 9 bases are a match to TRBD1. CDR3 length: 13 amino acids. Germline-derived CDR1 and CDR2 are MNHEY and SVGEGT. V lost 6 bases and J lost 5; bases outside the gene matches: 5.